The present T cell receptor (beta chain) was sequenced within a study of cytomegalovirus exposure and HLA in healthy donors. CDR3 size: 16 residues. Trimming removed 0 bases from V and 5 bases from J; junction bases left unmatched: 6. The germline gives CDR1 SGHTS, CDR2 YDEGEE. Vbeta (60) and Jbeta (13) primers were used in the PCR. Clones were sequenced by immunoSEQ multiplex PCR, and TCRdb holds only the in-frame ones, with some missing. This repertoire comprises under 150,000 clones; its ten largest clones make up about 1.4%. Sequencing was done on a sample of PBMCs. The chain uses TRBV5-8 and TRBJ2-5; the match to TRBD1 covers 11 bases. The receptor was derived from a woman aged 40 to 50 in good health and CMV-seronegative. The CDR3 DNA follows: TGTGCCAGCAGCTTGGACTGGACAGGGGGCGGTGAGACCCAGTACTTC. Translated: CASSLDWTGGGETQYF.